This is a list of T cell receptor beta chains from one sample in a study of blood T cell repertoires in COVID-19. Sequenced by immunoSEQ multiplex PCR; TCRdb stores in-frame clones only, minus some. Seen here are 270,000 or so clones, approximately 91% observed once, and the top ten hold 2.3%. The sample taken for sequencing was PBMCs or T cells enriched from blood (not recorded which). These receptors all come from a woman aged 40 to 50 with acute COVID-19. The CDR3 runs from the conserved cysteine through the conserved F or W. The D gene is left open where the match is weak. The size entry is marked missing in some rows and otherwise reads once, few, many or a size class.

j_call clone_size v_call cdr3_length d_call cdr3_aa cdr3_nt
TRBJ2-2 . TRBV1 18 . CTSSQPPGLAGEVGELFF TGCACCAGCAGCCAACCTCCGGGACTAGCGGGAGAGGTCGGGGAGCTGTTTTTT
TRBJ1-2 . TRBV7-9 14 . CASSDPRQPYGYTF TGTGCCAGCAGCGACCCGCGACAGCCTTATGGCTACACCTTC
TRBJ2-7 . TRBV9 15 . CASSVAGGGPSEQYF TGTGCCAGCAGCGTAGCTGGGGGGGGGCCGTCCGAGCAGTACTTC
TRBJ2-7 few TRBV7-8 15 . CASSLDPGKRYEQYF TGTGCCAGCAGCTTAGATCCGGGAAAAAGGTACGAGCAGTACTTC
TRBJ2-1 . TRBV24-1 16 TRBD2 CATSDMKAGAYNEQFF TGTGCCACCAGTGATATGAAAGCGGGAGCTTACAATGAGCAGTTCTTC
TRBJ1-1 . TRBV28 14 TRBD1 CASSEQGPNTEAFF TGTGCCAGCAGTGAACAGGGGCCGAACACTGAAGCTTTCTTT
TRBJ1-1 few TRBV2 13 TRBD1 CASRDRVNTEAFF TGTGCCAGCAGGGACAGGGTGAACACTGAAGCTTTCTTT
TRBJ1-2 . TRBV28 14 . CASSPTGDRYGYTF TGTGCCAGCAGTCCAACGGGGGATCGCTATGGCTACACCTTC
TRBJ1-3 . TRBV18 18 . CASSPPGIRGFSGNTIYF TGTGCCAGCTCACCACCGGGGATTAGGGGCTTCTCTGGAAACACCATATATTTT
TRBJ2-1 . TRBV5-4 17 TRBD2 CASSLGAGASSYNEQFF TGTGCCAGCAGCTTGGGAGCGGGGGCCAGCTCCTACAATGAGCAGTTCTTC
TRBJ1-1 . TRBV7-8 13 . CASSFDTNTEAFF TGTGCCAGCAGCTTCGACACGAACACTGAAGCTTTCTTT
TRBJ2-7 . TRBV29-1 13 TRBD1 CSVEGDRANEQYF TGCAGCGTTGAAGGTGACAGGGCGAACGAGCAGTACTTC
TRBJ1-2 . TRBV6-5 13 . CASSYSGARGYTF TGTGCCAGCAGTTACTCGGGGGCACGGGGCTACACCTTC
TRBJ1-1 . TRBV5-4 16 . CASSPGYPQLNTEAFF TGTGCCAGCAGCCCCGGGTACCCCCAACTGAACACTGAAGCTTTCTTT
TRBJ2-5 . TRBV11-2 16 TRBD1 CASSPRGGQGIETQYF TGTGCCAGCAGCCCACGAGGAGGACAGGGTATCGAGACCCAGTACTTC
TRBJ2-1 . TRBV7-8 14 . CASSSVRGPNEQFF TGTGCCAGCAGCTCCGTCCGGGGTCCCAATGAGCAGTTCTTC